These 17 T cell receptor beta chains were all obtained from the same sample, sequenced in a study of shared clonotypes between healthy human individuals. Libraries were prepared by immunoSEQ multiplex PCR; TCRdb keeps only in-frame clonotypes and omits some of them. The sample has 2 million to 3 million clones, approximately 93% seen once. The sequencing input was naive CD4+ T cells from PBMCs. Subset noted: CD45RA+ positively selected. These receptors were taken from a young man in good health. Some clones in this sample may be carry-over from other donors' samples.

The V and J genes are TRBV7-9 and TRBJ2-1, with 7 bases that match TRBD2. The V segment lost 2 bases and the J segment 7 bases; nucleotides outside the gene matches: 14. CDR3 length: 17 residues. Germline CDR1 SEHNR, CDR2 FQNEAQ (reference sequence). This chain's CDR3 is CASSLIRSGAALNEQFF. The DNA of the CDR3 is TGTGCCAGCAGCTTAATCAGGAGCGGGGCTGCCCTTAATGAGCAGTTCTTC.

This chain connects TRBV6-5 to TRBJ2-7; 7 nucleotides agree with TRBD2. The CDR3 is 15 residues long. Germline values: CDR1 MNHEY, CDR2 SVGAGI. The trim removed 6 bases at V and 0 bases at J, leaving 8 bases unmatched. The CDR3 nucleotides read TGTGCCAGCAGCCCCGTGGGGGGGAGCTCCTACGAGCAGTACTTC. Translation: CASSPVGGSSYEQYF.

The chain has TRBV28 and TRBJ1-2, with unresolved D. Germline V gene sequence: CDR1 MDHEN, CDR2 SYDVKM. V lost 2 bases to trimming and J lost 6 bases, with 13 bases between them. The CDR3 extends over 14 amino acids. CDR3 DNA sequence: TGTGCCAGCAGTTTAAACCCGTTGTATAATGGCTACACCTTC. Its protein is CASSLNPLYNGYTF.

The V and J genes are TRBV6-5 and TRBJ2-7, with D tentatively TRBD1 (8 bases). Germline lookup yields CDR1 MNHEY and CDR2 SVGAGI. The length of the CDR3 is 15 residues. V lost 6 bases, J lost 1 base, and 16 bases lay in between. The CDR3 coding sequence is TGTGCCAGCAGAGTATACAGGGGGGGGTCCTACGAGCAGTACTTC. Protein: CASRVYRGGSYEQYF.

This clone was observed a few times. This sample also contains other DNA sequences that code for the same CDR3. The CDR3 coding sequence is TGTGCCAGCAGCCGCCTGGCCGGGGAGCTGTTTTTT. Its translation is CASSRLAGELFF. The chain recombines TRBV6-5 with TRBJ2-2; D unclear. The CDR3 has 12 amino acids. Trimming stripped 6 bases from V and 6 bases from J, with 8 bases between. Germline values: CDR1 MNHEY, CDR2 SVGAGI.

This clone was observed once. This sequence joins TRBV10-1 and TRBJ2-3; TRBD2 aligns across 11 bases. This CDR3 has 16 amino acids. Germline V gene lookup returns CDR1 WNHNN and CDR2 SYGVQD (reference sequence). V lost 6 bases and J lost 8; bases outside the gene matches: 13. CDR3 loop: CASRDVASGRSGTQYF. CDR3 coding DNA: TGCGCCAGCAGGGACGTGGCTAGCGGGAGGAGTGGTACGCAGTATTTT.

The rearrangement joins TRBV4-1 to TRBJ1-1, with D uncertain. There are 14 residues in the CDR3. CDR1 and CDR2 (germline): MGHRA, YSYEKL. V lost 4 bases, J lost 0 bases, and 9 bases lay in between. The CDR3 coding sequence is TGCGCCAGCAGCCTATTTCGGCTGAACACTGAAGCTTTCTTT. It encodes CASSLFRLNTEAFF.

The V call is TRBV7-3, the J call TRBJ2-7; unclear D gene. V was pared by 0 bases and J by 5 bases, with 5 bases between. CDR3 length: 12 amino acids. Germline V gives CDR1 SGHTA, CDR2 FQGTGA. In DNA, the CDR3 is TGTGCCAGCAGCTTAACGAATGACGAGCAGTACTTC. This codes for CASSLTNDEQYF.

The chain employs TRBV4-2 and TRBJ2-3; possible D gene TRBD2, 6 bases. The CDR3 totals 15 residues. Trimming cost V 3 bases and J 5 bases, with 15 bases left between them. CDR1 and CDR2 (germline): LGHNA, YNFKEQ. Here the CDR3 reads CASSHAGTLGDTQYF. CDR3 DNA: TGTGCCAGCAGCCACGCGGGGACCCTGGGAGATACGCAGTATTTT.

This chain joins TRBV7-3 and TRBJ2-1; either TRBD1 or TRBD2 may supply D (5 bases each). The CDR3 sequence is 13 residues long. V lost 5 bases to trimming and J lost 6 bases, with 11 bases between them. Germline values: CDR1 SGHTA, CDR2 FQGTGA. CDR3 sequence (DNA): TGTGCCAGCAGCCCGGGACCGATCAATGAGCAGTTCTTC. Its protein product is CASSPGPINEQFF. The full variable domain, completed using reference TRBV7-3 and TRBJ2-1, is GAGVSQTPSNKVTEKGKYVELRCDPISGHTALYWYRQSLGQGPEFLIYFQGTGAADDSGLPNDRFFAVRPEGSVSTLKIQRTERGDSAVYLCASSPGPINEQFFGPGTRLTVL.

The chain employs TRBV4-2 and TRBJ2-7; D is undetermined. The length of the CDR3 is 19 residues. V lost 1 base and J lost 4, with 26 bases in between. CDR1 is LGHNA, CDR2 YNFKEQ, per germline. CDR3 DNA sequence: TGTGCCAGCAGCCAAGTCCTCGGGCAGTCTTCTCCCAGAACTTACGAGCAGTACTTC. Its translation is CASSQVLGQSSPRTYEQYF.

This chain links TRBV9 with TRBJ2-1; TRBD2 agrees at 9 bases. Trimming cost V 1 base and J 2 bases; bases outside gene matches: 10. This CDR3 comprises 18 residues. The germline V gene has CDR1 SGDLS and CDR2 YYNGEE. CDR3 residues: CASSVQTMTSGPYNEQFF. In DNA, the CDR3 is TGTGCCAGCAGCGTACAGACTATGACTAGCGGTCCCTACAATGAGCAGTTCTTC.

J is TRBJ1-5 and V is TRBV2, with a weak D call TRBD1 (6 bases). Germline-derived CDR1 and CDR2 are SNHLY and FYNNEI. V was pared by 3 bases and J by 5 bases, with 14 bases between. The CDR3 runs to 15 residues. CDR3: CASSEETGGDQPQHF. In DNA form, the CDR3 reads TGTGCCAGCAGTGAGGAGACAGGAGGGGATCAGCCCCAGCATTTT.

This chain uses TRBV7-9 with TRBJ2-3, with 8 bases identical to TRBD2. The V gene's germline CDR1 is SEHNR and CDR2 FQNEAQ (reference sequence). The CDR3 sequence is 15 residues long. V shed 4 bases and J 7 bases; nucleotides not matched to a gene: 10. In nucleotides, the CDR3 is TGTGCCAGCAGCTCAGGAGACGGGAGGGAGAATACGCAGTATTTT. It codes for CASSSGDGRENTQYF.

The chain carries TRBV29-1 and TRBJ1-2; no definite D call. There are 12 residues in the CDR3. Looked up from germline, CDR1 is SQVTM and CDR2 is ANQGSEA. The V end was cut by 2 bases, the J end by 4 bases, with 8 bases between. As DNA, the CDR3 is TGCAGCGTTGAACGACTTTTCTATGGCTACACCTTC. This gives the protein CSVERLFYGYTF.

V gene TRBV20-1 combines with J gene TRBJ2-2, with TRBD2 as a possible D gene (5 bases). Germline V CDR1 and CDR2: DFQATT, SNEGSKA (reference sequence). The CDR3 is made up of 11 amino acids. Trimming removed 5 bases at V and 8 bases at J, with 9 bases between. The CDR3 reads CSAPREGELFF. CDR3 coding DNA: TGCAGTGCTCCGAGGGAGGGGGAGCTGTTTTTT.

The genes are TRBV5-1 and TRBJ1-2; D might be TRBD1 (5 bases). The V and J ends lost 1 base and 4 bases respectively, with 11 bases between them. Germline-derived CDR1 and CDR2 are SGHRS and YFSETQ. The CDR3 extends over 14 amino acids. CDR3 loop: CASSLRGVSYGYTF. The CDR3 nucleotides read TGCGCCAGCAGCTTGAGAGGGGTTAGCTATGGCTACACCTTC. The entire variable domain, with the rest obtained from reference TRBV5-1 and TRBJ1-2, is as follows: KAGVTQTPRYLIKTRGQQVTLSCSPISGHRSVSWYQQTPGQGLQFLFEYFSETQRNKGNFPGRFSGRQFSNSRSEMNVSTLELGDSALYLCASSLRGVSYGYTFGSGTRLTVV.